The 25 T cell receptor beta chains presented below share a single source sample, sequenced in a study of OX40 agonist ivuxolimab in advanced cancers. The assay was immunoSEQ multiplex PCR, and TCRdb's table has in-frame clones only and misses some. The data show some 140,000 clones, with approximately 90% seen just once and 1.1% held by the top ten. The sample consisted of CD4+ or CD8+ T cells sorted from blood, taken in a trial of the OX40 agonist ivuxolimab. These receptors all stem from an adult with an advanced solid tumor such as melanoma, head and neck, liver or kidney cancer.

The CDR3, as DNA: TGTGCCAGCCACAAAACCCCTAGCAATCAGCCCCAGCATTTT. Its translation is CASHKTPSNQPQHF. V gene TRBV6-5 combines with J gene TRBJ1-5, with D hard to call. CDR3 size: 14 residues. V shed 8 bases and J shed 0 bases, with 11 bases lying between them. The germline CDR1 and CDR2 sequences are MNHEY and SVGAGI.

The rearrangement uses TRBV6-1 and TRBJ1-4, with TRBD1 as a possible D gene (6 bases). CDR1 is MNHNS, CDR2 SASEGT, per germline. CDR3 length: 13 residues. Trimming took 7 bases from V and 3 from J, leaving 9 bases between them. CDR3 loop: CASKGGPNEKLFF. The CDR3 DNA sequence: TGTGCCAGCAAGGGGGGACCTAATGAAAAACTGTTTTTT.

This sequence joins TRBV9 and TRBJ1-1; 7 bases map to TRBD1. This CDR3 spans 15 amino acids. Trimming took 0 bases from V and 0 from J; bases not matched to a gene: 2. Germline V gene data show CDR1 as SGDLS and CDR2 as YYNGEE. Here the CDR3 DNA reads TGTGCCAGCAGCGTAGCCGACAGGGTGAACACTGAAGCTTTCTTT. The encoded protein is CASSVADRVNTEAFF.

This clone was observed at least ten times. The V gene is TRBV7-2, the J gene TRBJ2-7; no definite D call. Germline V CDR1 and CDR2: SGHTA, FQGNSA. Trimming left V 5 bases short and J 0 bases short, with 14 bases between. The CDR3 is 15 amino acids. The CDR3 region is CASSPPGMGSYEQYF. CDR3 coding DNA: TGTGCCAGCAGCCCCCCCGGAATGGGCTCCTACGAGCAGTACTTC.

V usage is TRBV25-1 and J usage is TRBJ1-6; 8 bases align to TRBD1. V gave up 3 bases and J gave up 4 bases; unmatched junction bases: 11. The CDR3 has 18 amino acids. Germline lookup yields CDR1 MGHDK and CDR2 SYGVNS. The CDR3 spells CASSDPRGRSPYNSPLHF. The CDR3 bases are TGTGCCAGCAGTGACCCCAGGGGGCGAAGCCCTTATAATTCACCCCTCCACTTT.

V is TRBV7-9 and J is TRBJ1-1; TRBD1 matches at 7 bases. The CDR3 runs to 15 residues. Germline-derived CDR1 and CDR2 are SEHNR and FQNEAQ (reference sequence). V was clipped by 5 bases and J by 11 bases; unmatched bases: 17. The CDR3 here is CASSLFSGGGAMAFF. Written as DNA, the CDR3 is TGTGCCAGCAGCCTCTTTTCAGGGGGAGGGGCGATGGCTTTCTTT.

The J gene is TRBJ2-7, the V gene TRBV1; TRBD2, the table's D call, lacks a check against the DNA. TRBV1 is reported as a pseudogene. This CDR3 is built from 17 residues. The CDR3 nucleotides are TGCACCAGCAGCCAAGCCGATTCTAGCGGTTCGACCTACGAGCAGTACTTC. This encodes CTSSQADSSGSTYEQYF.

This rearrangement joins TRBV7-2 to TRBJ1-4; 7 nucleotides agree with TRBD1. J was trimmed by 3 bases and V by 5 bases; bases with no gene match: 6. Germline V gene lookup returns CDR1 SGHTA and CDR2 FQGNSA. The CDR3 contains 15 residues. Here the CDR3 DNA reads TGTGCCAGCAGCCCCCGACAGGGCGCTAATGAAAAACTGTTTTTT. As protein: CASSPRQGANEKLFF. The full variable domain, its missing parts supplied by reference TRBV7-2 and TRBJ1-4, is GAGVSQSPSNKVTEKGKDVELRCDPISGHTALYWYRQSLGQGLEFLIYFQGNSAPDKSGLPSDRFSAERTGGSVSTLTIQRTQQEDSAVYLCASSPRQGANEKLFFGSGTQLSVL.

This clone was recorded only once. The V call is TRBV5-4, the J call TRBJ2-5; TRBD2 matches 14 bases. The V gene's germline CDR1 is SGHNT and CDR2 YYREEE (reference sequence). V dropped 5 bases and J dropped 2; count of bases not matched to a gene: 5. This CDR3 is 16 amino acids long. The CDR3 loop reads CASSSRLAGGQETQYF. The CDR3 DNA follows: TGTGCCAGCAGTTCCAGACTAGCGGGAGGGCAAGAGACCCAGTACTTC. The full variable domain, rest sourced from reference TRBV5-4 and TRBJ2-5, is ETGVTQSPTHLIKTRGQQVTLRCSSQSGHNTVSWYQQALGQGPQFIFQYYREEENGRGNFPPRFSGLQFPNYSSELNVNALELDDSALYLCASSSRLAGGQETQYFGPGTRLLVL.

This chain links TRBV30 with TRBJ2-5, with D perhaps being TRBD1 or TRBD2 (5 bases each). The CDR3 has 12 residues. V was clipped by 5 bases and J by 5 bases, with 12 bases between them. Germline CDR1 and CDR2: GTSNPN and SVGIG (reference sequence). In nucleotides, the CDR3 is TGTGCCTGGTCCCCCGGGACGGAGACCCAGTACTTC. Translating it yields CAWSPGTETQYF.

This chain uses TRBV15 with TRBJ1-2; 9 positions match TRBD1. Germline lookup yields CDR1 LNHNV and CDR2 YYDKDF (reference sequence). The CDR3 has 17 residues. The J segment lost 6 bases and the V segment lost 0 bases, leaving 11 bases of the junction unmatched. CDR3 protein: CATSRDQSLGTGHGYTF. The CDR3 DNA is TGTGCCACCAGCAGAGATCAATCTCTTGGGACAGGGCATGGCTACACCTTC.

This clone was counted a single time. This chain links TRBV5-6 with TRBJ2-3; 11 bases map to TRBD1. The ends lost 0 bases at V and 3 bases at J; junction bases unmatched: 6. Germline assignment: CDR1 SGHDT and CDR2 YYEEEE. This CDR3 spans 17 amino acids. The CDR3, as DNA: TGTGCCAGCAGCTTGGTTACTGGACAGGGGGCTACAGATACGCAGTATTTT. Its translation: CASSLVTGQGATDTQYF.

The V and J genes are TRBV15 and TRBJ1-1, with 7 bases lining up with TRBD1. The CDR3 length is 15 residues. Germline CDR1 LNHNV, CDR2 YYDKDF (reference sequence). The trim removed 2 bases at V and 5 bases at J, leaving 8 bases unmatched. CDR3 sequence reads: CATSRSTGRGTEAFF. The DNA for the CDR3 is TGTGCCACCAGCAGATCGACAGGGCGAGGAACTGAAGCTTTCTTT.

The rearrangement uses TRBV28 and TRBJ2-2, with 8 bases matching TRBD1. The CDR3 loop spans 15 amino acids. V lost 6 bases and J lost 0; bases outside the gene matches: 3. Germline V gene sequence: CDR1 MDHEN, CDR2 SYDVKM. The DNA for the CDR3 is TGTGCCAGCAGATTGACAGGGGCGAACACCGGGGAGCTGTTTTTT. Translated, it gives CASRLTGANTGELFF.

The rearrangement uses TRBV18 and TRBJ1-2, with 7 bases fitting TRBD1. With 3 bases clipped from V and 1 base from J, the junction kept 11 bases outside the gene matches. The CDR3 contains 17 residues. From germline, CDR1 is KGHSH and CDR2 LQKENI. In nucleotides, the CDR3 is TGTGCCAGCTCACCGGTCCTCCTCCGGGACAGTAACTATGGCTACACCTTC. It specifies CASSPVLLRDSNYGYTF.

The CDR3: CASSSPPGIVGAKNIQYF. In DNA, the CDR3 is TGTGCCAGCAGCTCCCCTCCAGGGATTGTGGGAGCCAAAAACATTCAGTACTTC. The chain combines TRBV11-2 with TRBJ2-4, with a weak D call TRBD1 (5 bases). Per the germline V gene, CDR1 is SGHAT and CDR2 is FQNNGV. The CDR3 is made up of 18 amino acids. V gave up 4 bases and J gave up 0 bases, with 19 bases separating them.

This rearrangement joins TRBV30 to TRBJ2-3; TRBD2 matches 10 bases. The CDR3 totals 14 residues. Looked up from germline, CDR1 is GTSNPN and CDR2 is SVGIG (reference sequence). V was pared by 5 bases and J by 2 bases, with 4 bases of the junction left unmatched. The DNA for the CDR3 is TGTGCCTGGCGGGGACTAGCGAACACAGATACGCAGTATTTT. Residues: CAWRGLANTDTQYF.

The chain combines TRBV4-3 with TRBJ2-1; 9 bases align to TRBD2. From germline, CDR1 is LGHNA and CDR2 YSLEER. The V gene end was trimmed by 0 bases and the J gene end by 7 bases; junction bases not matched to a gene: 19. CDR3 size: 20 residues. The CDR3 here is CASSQESRGRREGLENEQFF. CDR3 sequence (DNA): TGCGCCAGCAGCCAAGAGTCGCGGGGGAGGCGGGAGGGCCTTGAAAATGAGCAGTTCTTC.

DNA for the CDR3: TGTGCCAGCAGCTACAGTAGCAATCAGCCCCAGCATTTT. This gives the protein CASSYSSNQPQHF. V is TRBV9 and J is TRBJ1-5, with D uncertain. CDR3 length equals 13 residues. Germline V lookup: CDR1 SGDLS, CDR2 YYNGEE. Trimming removed 4 bases at V and 0 bases at J, with 5 bases between.

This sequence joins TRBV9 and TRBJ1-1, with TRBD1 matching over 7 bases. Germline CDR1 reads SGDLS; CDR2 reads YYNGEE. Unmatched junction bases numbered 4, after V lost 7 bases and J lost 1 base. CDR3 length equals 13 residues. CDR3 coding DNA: TGTGCCAGCGGGAGGACAGGGAACACTGAAGCTTTCTTT. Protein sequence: CASGRTGNTEAFF.

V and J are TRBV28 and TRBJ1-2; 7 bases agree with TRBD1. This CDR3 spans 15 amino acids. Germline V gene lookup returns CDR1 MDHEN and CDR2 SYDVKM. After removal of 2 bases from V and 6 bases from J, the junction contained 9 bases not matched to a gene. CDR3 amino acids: CASSLPEGTANGYTF. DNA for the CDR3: TGTGCCAGCAGTTTACCCGAAGGGACAGCCAATGGCTACACCTTC.

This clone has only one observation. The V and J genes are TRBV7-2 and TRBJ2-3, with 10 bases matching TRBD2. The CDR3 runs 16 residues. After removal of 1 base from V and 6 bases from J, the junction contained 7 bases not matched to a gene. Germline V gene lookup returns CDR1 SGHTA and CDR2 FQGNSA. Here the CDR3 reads CASSLEVLAGPDTQYF. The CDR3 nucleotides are TGTGCCAGCAGCTTAGAGGTACTAGCGGGACCGGATACGCAGTATTTT.

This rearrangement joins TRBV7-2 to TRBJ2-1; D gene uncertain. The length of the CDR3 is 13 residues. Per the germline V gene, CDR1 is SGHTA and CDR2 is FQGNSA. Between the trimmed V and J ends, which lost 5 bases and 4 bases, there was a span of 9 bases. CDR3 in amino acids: CASSQNRYNEQFF. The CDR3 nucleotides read TGTGCCAGCAGCCAGAACCGTTACAATGAGCAGTTCTTC.

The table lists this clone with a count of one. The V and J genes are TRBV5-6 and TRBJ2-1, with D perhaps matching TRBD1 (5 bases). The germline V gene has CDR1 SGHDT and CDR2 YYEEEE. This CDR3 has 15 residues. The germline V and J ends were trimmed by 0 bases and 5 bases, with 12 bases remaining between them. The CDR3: CASSLDSGFHNEQFF. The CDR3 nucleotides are TGTGCCAGCAGCTTGGATTCAGGGTTCCACAATGAGCAGTTCTTC. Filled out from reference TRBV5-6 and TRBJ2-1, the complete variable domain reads DAGVTQSPTHLIKTRGQQVTLRCSPKSGHDTVSWYQQALGQGPQFIFQYYEEEERQRGNFPDRFSGHQFPNYSSELNVNALLLGDSALYLCASSLDSGFHNEQFFGPGTRLTVL.

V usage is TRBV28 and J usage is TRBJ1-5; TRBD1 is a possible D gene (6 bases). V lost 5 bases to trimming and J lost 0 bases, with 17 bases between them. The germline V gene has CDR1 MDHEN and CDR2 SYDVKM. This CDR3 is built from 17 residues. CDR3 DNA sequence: TGTGCCAGCAGTACCCAGACAGGCTTGAATAGCAATCAGCCCCAGCATTTT. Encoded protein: CASSTQTGLNSNQPQHF.